This T cell receptor beta chain was sequenced during a study of T cells after yellow fever vaccination. Points from the study as a whole: Relatively few clonotypes were ones that appeared in both CD4 and CD8 compartments.

To note about this clonotype: Its antigen is unidentified. The junction differs from germline at one of its ends, possibly a read error.

The CDR3 has 16 residues. Germline V lookup: CDR1 GTSNPN, CDR2 SVGIG (reference sequence). TCRdb ran MiXCR on the 5' RACE reads and lists one entry per CDR3 protein. The sample yields about 360,000 distinct CDR3 sequences, under 7.5% seen once. This sequence originates from a man aged 30 to 45 who received the YFV17D yellow fever vaccine. This chain connects TRBV30 to TRBJ2-1; D gene ambiguous. The specimen comprised PBMCs, sampled 5 days after the yellow fever booster vaccination. Here the CDR3 reads CAWSVTGSFSYNEPFF. For the CDR3, the DNA is TGTGCCTGGAGTGTAACCGGCTCTTTCTCCTACAATGAGCCGTTCTTC.